The rows below give T cell receptor beta chains drawn from one sample of a study of shared clonotypes between healthy human individuals. The table came from immunoSEQ multiplex PCR; TCRdb's copy has only in-frame clones and leaves some out. The sample holds around 600,000 clones; approximately 95% are singletons and the top ten take about 0.11%. What was sequenced was naive CD8+ T cells sorted from blood. Every receptor here comes from a woman under 40 in good health. CDR3s include the opening cysteine and the closing phenylalanine or tryptophan. Fields, in order: J gene, V gene, clone size, D gene, CDR3 DNA, CDR3 protein. The D gene is left open where the match is weak. Not all rows give a size; the values are once, few, many and, for expanded clones, a class.

TRBJ2-1 | TRBV5-8 | NA | TRBD2 | TGTGCCAGCAGCTCCTCTATTGTGGTTGGACTAGTTTTTGTGGAGCAGTTCTTC | CASSSSIVVGLVFVEQFF
TRBJ2-5 | TRBV11-2 | NA | NA | TGTGCCAGCAGCTTATCAAGTGGCGGGCTCCAAGAGACCCAGTACTTC | CASSLSSGGLQETQYF
TRBJ2-7 | TRBV19 | NA | TRBD2 | TGTGCCAGTAGTATAGGGGGCGGGAGCTCCTACGAGCAGTACTTC | CASSIGGGSSYEQYF
TRBJ1-5 | TRBV28 | NA | NA | TGTGCCAGCAGTTTGTACGCGGACGCCAATCAGCCCCAGCATTTT | CASSLYADANQPQHF
TRBJ2-7 | TRBV4-1 | NA | NA | TGCGCCAGCAGCCAAGATCGGGGTAGCGGATACGAGCAGTACTTC | CASSQDRGSGYEQYF
TRBJ1-4 | TRBV7-9 | NA | NA | TGTGCCAGCAGCTGGGTGCTTGCAGGGGTTAATGAAAAACTGTTTTTT | CASSWVLAGVNEKLFF
TRBJ2-5 | TRBV7-8 | NA | TRBD2 | TGTGCCAGCAGTCCATACCCGTTACTAGCGGGGTTAATACAAGAGACCCAGTACTTC | CASSPYPLLAGLIQETQYF
TRBJ1-1 | TRBV27 | NA | TRBD1 | TGTGCCAGCAGTTTAAGGACAGGGGGCACTGAAGCTTTCTTT | CASSLRTGGTEAFF
TRBJ2-1 | TRBV28 | NA | NA | TGTGCCAGCAGTTTCGAAGAGGATGAGCAGTTCTTC | CASSFEEDEQFF
TRBJ2-1 | TRBV7-9 | NA | NA | TGTGCCAGCAGCTTAACTTCAGGGAGTCAGTTCTTC | CASSLTSGSQFF
TRBJ2-1 | TRBV28 | NA | NA | TGTGCCAGCAGTTCTGGACGTCACAATGAGCAGTTCTTC | CASSSGRHNEQFF
TRBJ2-1 | TRBV11-3 | NA | NA | TGTGCCAGCAGCTTCCACAGGGATGCGGTTGAGGAGCAGTTCTTC | CASSFHRDAVEEQFF
TRBJ2-7 | TRBV6-1 | NA | TRBD1 | TGTGCCAGCAGTAACAGGGGGCATGAGCAGTACTTC | CASSNRGHEQYF
TRBJ2-7 | TRBV5-1 | NA | TRBD1 | TGCGCCAGCAGCACTGGACAGGGATTAAGCTCCTACGAGCAGTACTTC | CASSTGQGLSSYEQYF
TRBJ2-7 | TRBV27 | few | TRBD1 | TGTGCCAGCAGTCCCCGGACAGGCTACGAGCAGTACTTC | CASSPRTGYEQYF
TRBJ2-7 | TRBV27 | few | TRBD2 | TGTGCCAGCAGTCTAGCGGGGAGCTCCTACGAGCAGTACTTC | CASSLAGSSYEQYF
TRBJ2-7 | TRBV9 | NA | NA | TGTGCCAGCAGCGTGGGGGGCCAGGGGTACGAGCAGTACTTC | CASSVGGQGYEQYF
TRBJ2-2 | TRBV5-6 | NA | NA | TGTGCCAGCAGCTTTGGTGCGGCAGGGTGGACCGGGGAGCTGTTTTTT | CASSFGAAGWTGELFF
TRBJ2-1 | TRBV7-2 | NA | NA | TGTGCCAGCAGCTTAATTGCAGGTAACAATGAGCAGTTCTTC | CASSLIAGNNEQFF
TRBJ1-1 | TRBV19 | NA | NA | TGTGCCAGTAGTCAGGGAAGTTTTGAAGCTTTCTTT | CASSQGSFEAFF
TRBJ2-1 | TRBV28 | NA | TRBD1 | TGTGCCAGCAGTCGCCTTACCAGGGGGTATGAGCAGTTCTTC | CASSRLTRGYEQFF
TRBJ2-3 | TRBV5-4 | NA | NA | TGTGCCAGCATGGATAGCACAGATACGCAGTATTTT | CASMDSTDTQYF
TRBJ2-7 | TRBV27 | NA | TRBD1 | TGTGCCAGCAGCCCCGGGACAGTAGTACGGGAGCAGTACTTC | CASSPGTVVREQYF
TRBJ2-7 | TRBV6-5 | NA | TRBD2 | TGTGCCAGCAGTTACACTAGCGGGAGTTACGAGCAGTACTTC | CASSYTSGSYEQYF
TRBJ2-2 | TRBV6-1 | NA | NA | TGTGCCAGCAGTGAAGGGGGGCGCACCGGGGAGCTGTTTTTT | CASSEGGRTGELFF
TRBJ2-5 | TRBV27 | NA | TRBD2 | TGTGCCAGCGGATCCCTCACTAGCGGACAAGAGACCCAGTACTTC | CASGSLTSGQETQYF
TRBJ1-4 | TRBV7-9 | NA | NA | TGTGCCAGCAGCCTGACCCTAATCGGAGAAAAACTGTTTTTT | CASSLTLIGEKLFF
TRBJ2-1 | TRBV5-4 | NA | NA | TGTGCCAGCACCCTAGACGATGAGCAGTTCTTC | CASTLDDEQFF
TRBJ1-1 | TRBV27 | NA | TRBD1 | TGTGCCAGCAGTATATCAGGGGGCACTGAAGCTTTCTTT | CASSISGGTEAFF
TRBJ2-1 | TRBV13 | NA | TRBD2 | TGTGCCAGTTTAGCGCAGGGACTAGTGGTTAATGAGCAGTTCTTC | CASLAQGLVVNEQFF
TRBJ2-5 | TRBV9 | NA | NA | TGTGCCAGCAGCCCCCCACTAGCCGAAGAGACCCAGTACTTC | CASSPPLAEETQYF
TRBJ1-2 | TRBV27 | NA | NA | TGTGCCAGCAGTTTATCCGGGAACTATGGCTACACCTTC | CASSLSGNYGYTF
TRBJ2-7 | TRBV6-6 | NA | TRBD1 | TGTGCCAGCAGTTACCGACAGGGCTACGAGCAGTACTTC | CASSYRQGYEQYF
TRBJ2-1 | TRBV13 | NA | NA | TGTGCCAGCAGCGGCCCCGGGACAAAGGATGAGCAGTTCTTC | CASSGPGTKDEQFF
TRBJ2-1 | TRBV11-2 | once | NA | TGTGCCAGCAGCCCAGGACCAGGGGAGTCATCCTACAATGAGCAGTTCTTC | CASSPGPGESSYNEQFF
TRBJ1-5 | TRBV29-1 | once | TRBD1 | TGCAGCGTTCCGGGACAGGGTATCAATCAGCCCCAGCATTTT | CSVPGQGINQPQHF
TRBJ2-4 | TRBV16 | NA | NA | TGTGCCAGCAGCCAGACCGGGAACAAAAACATTCAGTACTTC | CASSQTGNKNIQYF
TRBJ2-2 | TRBV7-2 | NA | NA | TGTGCCAGCAGACAAACTAGAAACACCGGGGAGCTGTTTTTT | CASRQTRNTGELFF
TRBJ2-7 | TRBV28 | NA | TRBD1 | TGTGCCAGCAGTCTCAGGGGGCTCAACGAGCAGTACTTC | CASSLRGLNEQYF
TRBJ2-7 | TRBV5-6 | NA | NA | TGTGCCAGCAGCTTATCCCTACGAGGGCAGTACTTC | CASSLSLRGQYF
TRBJ2-4 | TRBV29-1 | NA | TRBD2 | TGCAGCGTTGCGGGACTAGCGAATCTAGCCAAAAACATTCAGTACTTC | CSVAGLANLAKNIQYF
TRBJ2-2 | TRBV19 | NA | TRBD2 | TGTGCCAGTAGTGGACTAGCGGGGTCGAACACCGGGGAGCTGTTTTTT | CASSGLAGSNTGELFF
TRBJ2-1 | TRBV5-1 | NA | NA | TGCGCCAGCAGCTTGAGCATGGAGAGTAATGAGCAGTTCTTC | CASSLSMESNEQFF
TRBJ2-7 | TRBV2 | NA | NA | TGTGCCAGCAGGGAGCTGGGACCGCTCTACGAGCAGTACTTC | CASRELGPLYEQYF
TRBJ1-2 | TRBV27 | NA | NA | TGTGCCAGCAGGACAGTTGCTGGCTACACCTTC | CASRTVAGYTF
TRBJ1-5 | TRBV13 | NA | NA | TGTGCCAGCAGCATCAGGGGAGGAAATCAGCCCCAGCATTTT | CASSIRGGNQPQHF
TRBJ1-1 | TRBV5-6 | NA | NA | TGTGCCAGCAGCTTGGATCCGGGAGTTGGCAACGCTGAAGCTTTCTTT | CASSLDPGVGNAEAFF
TRBJ2-7 | TRBV10-3 | NA | NA | TGTGCCATCAGTGAACTCCTGCCCGGGGAGGTTTTTTACGAGCAGTACTTC | CAISELLPGEVFYEQYF
TRBJ2-1 | TRBV27 | NA | TRBD1 | TGTGCCAGCAGCTCCGGGACAGGGGAAAATGAGCAGTTCTTC | CASSSGTGENEQFF
TRBJ1-2 | TRBV9 | NA | TRBD1 | TGTGCCAGCACCGCAGGGGGTTATGGCTACACCTTC | CASTAGGYGYTF
TRBJ2-7 | TRBV9 | NA | NA | TGTGCCAGCAGCGTAGCTCTAAGCAGCGTCTACGAGCAGTACTTC | CASSVALSSVYEQYF
TRBJ2-3 | TRBV5-1 | NA | TRBD1 | TGCGCCAGCAGCTTGCCCACAGGGGGCGTAAATACGCAGTATTTT | CASSLPTGGVNTQYF
TRBJ1-5 | TRBV6-1 | NA | NA | TGTGCCAGCCACTCGTTGGGGTATAGCAATCAGCCCCAGCATTTT | CASHSLGYSNQPQHF